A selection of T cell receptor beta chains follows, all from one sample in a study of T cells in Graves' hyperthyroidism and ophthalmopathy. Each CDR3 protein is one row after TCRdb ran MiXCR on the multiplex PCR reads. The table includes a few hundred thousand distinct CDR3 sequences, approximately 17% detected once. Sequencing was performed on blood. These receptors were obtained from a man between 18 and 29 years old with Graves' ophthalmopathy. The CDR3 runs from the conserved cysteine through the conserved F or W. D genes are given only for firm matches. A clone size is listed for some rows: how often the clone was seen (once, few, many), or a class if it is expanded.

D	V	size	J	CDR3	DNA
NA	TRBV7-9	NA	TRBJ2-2	CASSLALTGELFF	TGTGCCAGCAGCTTAGCCCTCACCGGGGAGCTGTTTTTT
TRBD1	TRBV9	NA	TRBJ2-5	CASSARQGGRETQYF	TGTGCCAGCAGCGCGAGACAGGGCGGAAGGGAGACCCAGTACTTC
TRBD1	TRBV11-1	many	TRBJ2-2	CASSIWTGGVNTGELFF	TGTGCCAGCAGCATATGGACAGGGGGCGTGAACACCGGGGAGCTGTTTTTT
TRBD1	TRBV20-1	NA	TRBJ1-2	CSATTGASNLNYGYTF	TGCAGTGCTACAACAGGGGCCTCCAATCTTAACTATGGCTACACCTTC
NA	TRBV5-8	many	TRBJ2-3	CASSLRTANTQYF	TGTGCCAGCAGCTTGCGGACAGCAAATACGCAGTATTTT
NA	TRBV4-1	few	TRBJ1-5	CASSQTTGTGQPQHF	TGCGCCAGCAGCCAGACTACAGGGACGGGTCAGCCCCAGCATTTT
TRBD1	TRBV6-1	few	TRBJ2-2	CASRPWDRGYPGELFF	TGTGCCAGCAGACCATGGGACAGGGGTTACCCCGGGGAGCTGTTTTTT
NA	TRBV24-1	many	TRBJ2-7	CATSDTGTPYEQYF	TGTGCCACCAGTGACACCGGGACCCCCTACGAGCAGTACTTC
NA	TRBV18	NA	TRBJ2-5	CASSPSRAPQETQYF	TGTGCCAGCTCACCAAGTAGGGCTCCACAAGAGACCCAGTACTTC
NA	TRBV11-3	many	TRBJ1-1	CASSLDGGAGKTEAFF	TGTGCCAGCAGCTTAGATGGGGGAGCGGGTAAGACTGAAGCTTTCTTT
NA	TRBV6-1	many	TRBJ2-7	CASQGSHEQYF	TGTGCCAGCCAGGGATCCCACGAGCAGTACTTC
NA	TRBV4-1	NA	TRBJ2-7	CASSQVFEVQAYEQYF	TGCGCCAGCAGCCAAGTATTTGAAGTACAAGCCTACGAGCAGTACTTC
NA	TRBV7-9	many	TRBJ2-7	CASSRQGEQYF	TGTGCCAGCAGCAGGCAGGGCGAGCAGTACTTC
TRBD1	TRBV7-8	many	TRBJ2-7	CASSARDSRSYEQYF	TGTGCCAGCAGCGCCCGGGACAGCCGCTCCTACGAGCAGTACTTC
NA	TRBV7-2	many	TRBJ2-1	CASSLADLGGRGNEQFF	TGTGCCAGCAGCTTAGCGGATTTGGGGGGGCGCGGGAATGAGCAGTTCTTC
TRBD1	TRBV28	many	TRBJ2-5	CASSPPDRGGETQYF	TGTGCCAGCAGCCCCCCCGACAGGGGAGGAGAGACCCAGTACTTC
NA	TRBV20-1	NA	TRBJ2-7	CSAPLPSSYEQYF	TGCAGTGCCCCCCTTCCATCCTCCTACGAGCAGTACTTC
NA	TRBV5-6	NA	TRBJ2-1	CASSSAVGRGGYSEQFF	TGTGCCAGCAGCTCGGCTGTCGGTCGTGGGGGGTACAGTGAGCAGTTCTTC
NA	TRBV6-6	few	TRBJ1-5	CASSYESALSNQPQHF	TGTGCCAGCAGTTACGAGTCAGCCCTTAGCAATCAGCCCCAGCATTTT
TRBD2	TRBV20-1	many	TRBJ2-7	CSARLAGGAYEQYF	TGCAGTGCTAGACTAGCGGGGGGGGCCTACGAGCAGTACTTC
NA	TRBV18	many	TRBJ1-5	CASSPEGLGNQPQHF	TGTGCCAGCTCACCAGAGGGGTTGGGCAATCAGCCCCAGCATTTT
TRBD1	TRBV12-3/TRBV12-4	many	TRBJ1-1	CASSLLTGGSEAFF	TGTGCCAGCAGTCTCCTCACAGGGGGCTCTGAAGCTTTCTTT
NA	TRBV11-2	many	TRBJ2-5	CASSSDVETQYF	TGTGCCAGCAGCTCCGATGTTGAGACCCAGTACTTC
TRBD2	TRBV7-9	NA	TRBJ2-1	CASSFLKEAGETYNEQFF	TGTGCCAGCAGCTTTTTAAAAGAAGCGGGAGAAACCTACAATGAGCAGTTCTTC
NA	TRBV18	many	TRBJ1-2	CASSPPPGGRYGYTF	TGTGCCAGCTCACCACCGCCGGGAGGGCGCTATGGCTACACCTTC
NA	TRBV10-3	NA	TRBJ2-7	CAIRRDTTYEQYF	TGTGCCATCAGGAGGGACACAACCTACGAGCAGTACTTC
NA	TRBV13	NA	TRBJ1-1	CASKEGTEAFF	TGTGCCAGCAAGGAGGGCACTGAAGCTTTCTTT
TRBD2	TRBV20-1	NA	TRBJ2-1	CSARVAGSYNEQFF	TGCAGTGCTAGGGTAGCGGGGTCCTACAATGAGCAGTTCTTC
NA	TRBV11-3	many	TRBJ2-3	CASSLLGDTQYF	TGTGCCAGCAGCCTCCTAGGAGATACGCAGTATTTT
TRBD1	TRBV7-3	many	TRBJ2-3	CASSTQGADTQYF	TGTGCCAGCAGCACACAGGGGGCGGATACGCAGTATTTT
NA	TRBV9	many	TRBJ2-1	CASSVAGDRGGDNEQFF	TGTGCCAGCAGCGTAGCCGGAGACAGGGGAGGGGACAATGAGCAGTTCTTC
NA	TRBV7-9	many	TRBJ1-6	CASSGHNSPLHF	TGTGCCAGCAGCGGGCATAATTCACCCCTCCACTTT
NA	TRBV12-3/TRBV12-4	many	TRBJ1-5	CASRDGRGNQPQHF	TGTGCCAGCAGGGACGGACGCGGCAATCAGCCCCAGCATTTT
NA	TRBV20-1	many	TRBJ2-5	CSAILDPNRGTQYF	TGCAGTGCCATCCTGGACCCAAACCGGGGGACCCAGTACTTC
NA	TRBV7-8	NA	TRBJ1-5	CASSFHRVDSNQPQHF	TGTGCCAGCAGCTTCCACAGGGTTGATAGCAATCAGCCCCAGCATTTT
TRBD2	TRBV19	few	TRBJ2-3	CASSAALAADTQYF	TGTGCCAGTAGTGCAGCCCTAGCGGCCGATACGCAGTATTTT
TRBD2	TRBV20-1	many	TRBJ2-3	CSARVPSGGANTQYF	TGCAGTGCTAGAGTGCCTAGCGGGGGGGCGAATACGCAGTATTTT
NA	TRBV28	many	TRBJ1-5	CASRREPIGAQPQHF	TGTGCCAGCAGAAGGGAGCCAATTGGCGCTCAGCCCCAGCATTTT
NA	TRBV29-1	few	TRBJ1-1	CSVRDEGAFF	TGCAGCGTTCGGGACGAAGGAGCTTTCTTT
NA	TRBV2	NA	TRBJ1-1	CASSAHRVRDPEAFF	TGTGCCAGCAGCGCCCACCGGGTCAGGGATCCTGAAGCTTTCTTT
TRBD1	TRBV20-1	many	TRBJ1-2	CSAYDRAGYGYTF	TGCAGTGCTTATGACAGGGCCGGCTATGGCTACACCTTC
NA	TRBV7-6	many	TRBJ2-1	CASSLGAQPPYNEQFF	TGTGCCAGCAGCTTAGGGGCGCAACCCCCCTACAATGAGCAGTTCTTC
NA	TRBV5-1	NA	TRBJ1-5	CASSQGVLNQPQHF	TGCGCCAGCAGCCAGGGAGTCCTCAATCAGCCCCAGCATTTT
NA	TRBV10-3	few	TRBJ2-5	CAISESGSQETQYF	TGTGCCATCAGTGAGTCTGGGAGCCAAGAGACCCAGTACTTC